The rows below give T cell receptor beta chains drawn from one sample of a study of Ad26.COV2.S vaccination and SARS-CoV-2 variants. The method was immunoSEQ multiplex PCR; TCRdb's version includes in-frame clones alone and lacks a portion of them. This table holds just over 350,000 clones, about 91% found once. The sequencing used peripheral blood, collected after recovery from COVID-19. Source of these receptors: a human donor who had recovered from COVID-19. The CDR3 runs from the conserved cysteine through the conserved F or W. The D gene is left open where the match is weak. Where a row states a size, it is once, few, many or the class of an expanded clone; other rows omit it.

NA,12,TRBV19,TRBJ1-1,NA,TGTGCCAGTAGTATAGGGAACACTGAAGCTTTCTTT,CASSIGNTEAFF
NA,18,TRBV4-1,TRBJ2-7,TRBD1,TGCGCCAGCAGCCAACGGGGCATAACAGGGGGTCCCTACTACGAGCAGTACTTC,CASSQRGITGGPYYEQYF
NA,14,TRBV19,TRBJ1-4,NA,TGTGCCAGCAACAGGCCGAGGGCTAATGAAAAACTGTTTTTT,CASNRPRANEKLFF
NA,11,TRBV7-9,TRBJ2-3,NA,TGTGCCAGCAGCTTAGAGGATACGCAGTATTTT,CASSLEDTQYF
NA,12,TRBV18,TRBJ1-5,NA,TGTGCCAGCTCATCCGAACGCCAGCCCCAGCATTTT,CASSSERQPQHF
NA,13,TRBV5-6,TRBJ1-4,NA,TGTGCCAGCAGGAGAGGGGCCGATGAAAAACTGTTTTTT,CASRRGADEKLFF
NA,17,TRBV5-1,TRBJ2-3,TRBD2,TGCGCCAGCAGCGAGGGCCTAGCGGTTCTAGGGACAGATACGCAGTATTTT,CASSEGLAVLGTDTQYF
NA,14,TRBV7-8,TRBJ1-5,NA,TGTGCCAGCAGCTTAAAACCGGGGAATCAGCCCCAGCATTTT,CASSLKPGNQPQHF
NA,21,TRBV27,TRBJ1-5,NA,TGTGCCAGCAGCACAAAAGCCCTCCCGACCGGACTACTATTTAGCAATCAGCCCCAGCATTTT,CASSTKALPTGLLFSNQPQHF
NA,14,TRBV6-5,TRBJ1-2,TRBD1,TGTGCCAGCAGTTACTCTGGACAGGCACGGGTGGACACCTTC,CASSYSGQARVDTF
NA,15,TRBV19,TRBJ1-1,TRBD1,TGTGCCAGTAGTATCGGAGGACAGGGTAGAACTGAAGCTTTCTTT,CASSIGGQGRTEAFF
NA,17,TRBV7-9,TRBJ2-7,NA,TGTGCCAGCAGCTCCCCGGAGGCGTCATCCGGGCCCTACGAGCAGTACTTC,CASSSPEASSGPYEQYF
NA,16,TRBV7-2,TRBJ2-3,TRBD2,TGTGCCAGCAGCTTATTCGCTAGCGGGGGCACAGATACGCAGTATTTT,CASSLFASGGTDTQYF
NA,15,TRBV19,TRBJ1-5,NA,TGTGCCACCTCACAGGGAAATGGGGAAAATCAGCCCCAGCATTTT,CATSQGNGENQPQHF
NA,13,TRBV2,TRBJ1-2,NA,TGTGCCAGCACACGACAGACCGATGAAGGCTACACCTTC,CASTRQTDEGYTF
NA,15,TRBV5-6,TRBJ2-1,TRBD2,TGTGCCAGCAGCTTAAAACTAGCGGCCTACAATGAGCAGTTCTTC,CASSLKLAAYNEQFF
NA,16,TRBV7-6,TRBJ2-3,NA,TGTGCCAGCAGTTTGGACCGAGCGAGGGGAGCAGATACGCAGTATTTT,CASSLDRARGADTQYF
NA,13,TRBV9,TRBJ1-5,NA,TGTGCCAGCAGCTCTGAGGGACGGCAGCCCCAGCATTTT,CASSSEGRQPQHF
NA,15,TRBV7-9,TRBJ2-5,NA,TGTGCCAGCAGCGTCTCGGGGACAACTCAAGAGACCCAGTACTTC,CASSVSGTTQETQYF
NA,14,TRBV4-1,TRBJ1-2,TRBD1,TGCGCCAGCAGCCAGCCACAGGGGGCGGGGGGCTACACCTTC,CASSQPQGAGGYTF
NA,17,TRBV25-1,TRBJ1-1,TRBD1,TGTGCCAGCGGATCTTTCCCCGGACAGGGGGCTTTCACTGAAGCTTTCTTT,CASGSFPGQGAFTEAFF
NA,13,TRBV6-1,TRBJ2-2,NA,TGTGCCAGCAGTGAAACGGTGGCCGGGGAGCTGTTTTTT,CASSETVAGELFF
NA,14,TRBV7-9,TRBJ1-3,NA,TGTGCCAGCAGCTTAGTTAGCTCTGGAAACACCATATATTTT,CASSLVSSGNTIYF
NA,15,TRBV19,TRBJ1-2,NA,TGTGCCAGTAAGGACAAGCGCGACTTTAACTATGGCTACACCTTC,CASKDKRDFNYGYTF
NA,16,TRBV7-9,TRBJ2-3,NA,TGTGCCAGCAGCGGGGGGGCGGAGTCTTACACAGATACGCAGTATTTT,CASSGGAESYTDTQYF
NA,14,TRBV6-2/TRBV6-3,TRBJ2-3,NA,TGTGCCAGCAGTTACTCGACTAGCACAGATACGCAGTATTTT,CASSYSTSTDTQYF
NA,14,TRBV6-5,TRBJ1-1,NA,TGTGCCAGCATCGCGGCAGGGGTAAGGACTGAAGCTTTCTTT,CASIAAGVRTEAFF
NA,14,TRBV13,TRBJ1-3,NA,TGTACCAGCAGCTTAGCTAGGCGTCGAAACACCATATATTTT,CTSSLARRRNTIYF
NA,15,TRBV5-4,TRBJ2-1,NA,TGTGCCAGCAGCTTTGGGGGGAGCTCCTACAATGAGCAGTTCTTC,CASSFGGSSYNEQFF
NA,16,TRBV4-1,TRBJ1-4,NA,TGCGCCAGCAGCCAAGATCTCTGGGGTGGGAATGAAAAACTGTTTTTT,CASSQDLWGGNEKLFF
NA,17,TRBV5-1,TRBJ2-7,TRBD2,TGCGCCAGCAGCGCTCCGGACTTAGCGGGGGGCCCCTACGAGCAGTACTTC,CASSAPDLAGGPYEQYF
once,13,TRBV5-4,TRBJ1-1,TRBD1,TGTGCCAGCAGCTCGGGGGACAGGGCAGAAGCTTTCTTT,CASSSGDRAEAFF
NA,14,TRBV7-9,TRBJ2-3,NA,TGTGCCAGCGCTGGAAGTCGGGGCACAGATACGCAGTATTTT,CASAGSRGTDTQYF
NA,11,TRBV6-5,TRBJ1-1,NA,TGTGCCAGCAGAACCAACATGGGAGCTTTCTTT,CASRTNMGAFF
NA,16,TRBV5-1,TRBJ1-1,NA,TGCGCCAGCAGCTTGGACAGGGTGCCCCTGGACACTGAAGCTTTCTTT,CASSLDRVPLDTEAFF
NA,16,TRBV4-1,TRBJ2-5,NA,TGCGCCAGCAGCTTAAGCGTATCCCGGGGAGGAGAGACCCAGTACTTC,CASSLSVSRGGETQYF
NA,12,TRBV12-3/TRBV12-4,TRBJ2-1,NA,TGTGCCAGCACCTCCCTAGGGTATGAGCAGTTCTTC,CASTSLGYEQFF
once,16,TRBV7-9,TRBJ2-7,NA,TGTGCCAGCAGCTCAGCTCCCGGTTACAGCTCCTACGAGCAGTACTTC,CASSSAPGYSSYEQYF
NA,15,TRBV2,TRBJ1-3,NA,TGTGCCAGCAGTGACACGGGAGGGTCATTGAACACCATATATTTT,CASSDTGGSLNTIYF
NA,14,TRBV7-9,TRBJ1-2,NA,TGTGCCAGCAGCCCTAGTTGGAGTAACGACGGCTACACCTTC,CASSPSWSNDGYTF
few,15,TRBV5-4,TRBJ1-2,TRBD1,TGTGCCAGCAGCGGGAAGACAGGGGCCGCCTATGGCTACACCTTC,CASSGKTGAAYGYTF
NA,17,TRBV14,TRBJ1-1,NA,TGTGCCAGCAGCCAAGACAAAGGATTGCTCAGGAACACTGAAGCTTTCTTT,CASSQDKGLLRNTEAFF
NA,13,TRBV2,TRBJ1-1,NA,NA,CASILGGFTEAFF
NA,15,TRBV27,TRBJ2-7,NA,TGTGCCAGCAGTGAACCGGGACGGCAATCCTACGAGCAGTACTTC,CASSEPGRQSYEQYF
NA,14,TRBV10-3,TRBJ2-3,TRBD1,TGTGCCATCCGACAGGGGGGTCGAACAGATACGCAGTATTTT,CAIRQGGRTDTQYF
NA,13,TRBV19,TRBJ1-5,TRBD1,TGTGCCAGTAACGACAGGGGCAATCAGCCCCAGCATTTT,CASNDRGNQPQHF
NA,16,TRBV19,TRBJ1-3,NA,TGTGCCAGTAGTATAGGGCTGCGGAGCTCTGGAAACACCATATATTTT,CASSIGLRSSGNTIYF
once,16,TRBV19,TRBJ1-1,NA,TGTGCCAGTACCTCATTAGAGACAGTGCTGAACACTGAAGCTTTCTTT,CASTSLETVLNTEAFF
NA,14,TRBV5-4,TRBJ1-1,TRBD1,TGTGCCAGCAGCTTGCAGGGGGTAAAGACTGAAGCTTTCTTT,CASSLQGVKTEAFF
NA,16,TRBV10-3,TRBJ2-2,NA,TGTGCCATCAAAGAAGGCGGCGGTTCACGCACCGGGGAGCTGTTTTTT,CAIKEGGGSRTGELFF
NA,15,TRBV4-2,TRBJ2-7,NA,TGTGCCAGCAGCCAAGAAGTTTACCAGCACTACGAGCAGTACTTC,CASSQEVYQHYEQYF
once,15,TRBV24-1,TRBJ2-1,TRBD1,TGTGCCACCAGTGCGGCACAGGGGGGAAACAATGAGCAGTTCTTC,CATSAAQGGNNEQFF
NA,14,TRBV29-1,TRBJ1-1,NA,TGCAGCGTTGACGAGGGAACTGGGTACACTGAAGCTTTCTTT,CSVDEGTGYTEAFF
NA,11,TRBV4-1,TRBJ1-2,NA,TGCGCCAGCAGCCAAGGTGGTGGCTACACCTTC,CASSQGGGYTF
NA,15,TRBV13,TRBJ2-7,TRBD2,TGTGCCAGCAGCTCCATCGAGCGGGGTTCTTACGAGCAGTACTTC,CASSSIERGSYEQYF
once,15,TRBV5-5,TRBJ2-2,TRBD1,TGTGCCAGCAGCTTGGGACAGGGGTACACCGGGGAGCTGTTTTTT,CASSLGQGYTGELFF
NA,16,TRBV6-5,TRBJ1-5,NA,TGTGCCAGCAGTTACCCTGGACGGGGGGGCAATCAGCCCCAGCATTTT,CASSYPGRGGNQPQHF
NA,13,TRBV6-5,TRBJ1-5,TRBD1,TGTGCCAGCGCCCGGGACAGCGGTCAGCCCCAGCATTTT,CASARDSGQPQHF
NA,12,TRBV6-5,TRBJ2-2,NA,TGTGCCATCGCTAGCCGGGGCGGGGAGCTGTTTTTT,CAIASRGGELFF
few,13,TRBV12-3/TRBV12-4,TRBJ1-1,TRBD1,TGTGCCAGCAGTTTGGGGGACAGTAGTGTAGCTTTCTTT,CASSLGDSSVAFF